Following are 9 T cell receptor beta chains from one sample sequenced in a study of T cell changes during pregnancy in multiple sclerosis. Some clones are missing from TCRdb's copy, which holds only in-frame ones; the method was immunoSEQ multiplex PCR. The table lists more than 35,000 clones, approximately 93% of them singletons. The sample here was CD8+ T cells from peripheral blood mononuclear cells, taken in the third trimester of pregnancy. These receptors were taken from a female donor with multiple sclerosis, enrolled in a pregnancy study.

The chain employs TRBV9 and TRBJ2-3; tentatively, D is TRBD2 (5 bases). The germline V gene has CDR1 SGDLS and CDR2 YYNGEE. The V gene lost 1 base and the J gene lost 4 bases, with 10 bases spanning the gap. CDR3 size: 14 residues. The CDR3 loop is CASSVRGPADTQYF. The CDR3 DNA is TGTGCCAGCAGCGTAAGAGGGCCAGCAGATACGCAGTATTTT.

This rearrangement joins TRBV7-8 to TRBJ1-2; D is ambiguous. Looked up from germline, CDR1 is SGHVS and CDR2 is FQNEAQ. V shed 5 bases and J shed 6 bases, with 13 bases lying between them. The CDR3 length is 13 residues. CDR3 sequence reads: CASSNGLKDGYTF. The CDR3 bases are TGTGCCAGCAGCAACGGACTAAAGGATGGCTACACCTTC.

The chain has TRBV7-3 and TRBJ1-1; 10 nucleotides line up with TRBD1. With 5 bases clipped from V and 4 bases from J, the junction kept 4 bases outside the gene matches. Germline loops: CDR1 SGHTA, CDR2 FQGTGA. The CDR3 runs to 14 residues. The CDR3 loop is CASSRTGGATEAFF. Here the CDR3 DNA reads TGTGCCAGCAGCAGGACAGGGGGGGCCACTGAAGCTTTCTTT.

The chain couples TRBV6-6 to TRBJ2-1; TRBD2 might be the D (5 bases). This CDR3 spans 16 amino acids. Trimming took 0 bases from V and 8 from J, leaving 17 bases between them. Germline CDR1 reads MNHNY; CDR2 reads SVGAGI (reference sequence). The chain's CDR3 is CASSYSSSGARDEQFF. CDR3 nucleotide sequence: TGTGCCAGCAGTTACTCCAGCAGCGGAGCTCGCGATGAGCAGTTCTTC.

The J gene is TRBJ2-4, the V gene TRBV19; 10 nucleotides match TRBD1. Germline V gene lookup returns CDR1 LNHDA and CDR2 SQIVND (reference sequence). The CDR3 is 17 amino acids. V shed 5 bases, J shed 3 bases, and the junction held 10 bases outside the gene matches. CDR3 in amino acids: CASSPGTGVVFKNIQYF. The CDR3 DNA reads TGTGCCAGTAGTCCCGGGACAGGGGTCGTGTTCAAAAACATTCAGTACTTC.

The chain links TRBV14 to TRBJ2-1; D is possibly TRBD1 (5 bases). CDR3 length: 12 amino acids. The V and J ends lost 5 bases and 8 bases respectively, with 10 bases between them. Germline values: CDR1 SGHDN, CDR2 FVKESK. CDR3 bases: TGTGCCAGCAGCTTCAGGGTCGATGAGCAGTTCTTC. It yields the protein CASSFRVDEQFF.

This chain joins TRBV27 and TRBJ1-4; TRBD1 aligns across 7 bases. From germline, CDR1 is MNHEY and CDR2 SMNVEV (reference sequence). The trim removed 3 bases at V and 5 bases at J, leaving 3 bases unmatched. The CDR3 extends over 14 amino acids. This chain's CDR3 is CASSLGQYNEKLFF. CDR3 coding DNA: TGTGCCAGCAGTTTGGGACAGTACAATGAAAAACTGTTTTTT.

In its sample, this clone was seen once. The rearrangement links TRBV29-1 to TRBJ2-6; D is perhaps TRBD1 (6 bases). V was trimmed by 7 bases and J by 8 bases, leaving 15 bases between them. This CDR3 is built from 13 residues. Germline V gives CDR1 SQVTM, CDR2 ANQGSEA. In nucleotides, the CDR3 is TGCAGCGCCCGACAGGAGACAACCAACGTCCTGACTTTC. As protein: CSARQETTNVLTF.

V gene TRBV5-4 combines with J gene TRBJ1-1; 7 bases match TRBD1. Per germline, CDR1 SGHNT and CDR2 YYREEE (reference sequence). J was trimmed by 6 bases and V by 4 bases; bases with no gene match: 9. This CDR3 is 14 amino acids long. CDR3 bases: TGTGCCAGCAGCCCGTTCGGACAGGACCCTGAAGCTTTCTTT. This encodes CASSPFGQDPEAFF.